This passage covers 5 T cell receptor beta chains from one sample sequenced in a study of cytomegalovirus exposure and HLA in healthy donors. 60 Vbeta and 13 Jbeta primers were used in PCR. Assay used: immunoSEQ multiplex PCR; TCRdb lists only in-frame clones, some missing. The sample lists 100,000 or so clones, roughly 75% occurring once. The specimen was PBMCs. The receptor set was obtained from a male donor in good health and CMV-seropositive.

The chain recombines TRBV14 with TRBJ2-7, with a possible D match to TRBD2 (5 bases). V was pared by 2 bases and J by 7 bases, with 12 bases between. The CDR3 is 13 amino acids. The germline V gene encodes CDR1 SGHDN and CDR2 FVKESK. CDR3 region: CASSQHSGREQYF. CDR3 DNA: TGTGCCAGCAGCCAACACTCGGGAAGGGAGCAGTACTTC.

The chain joins TRBV4-1 to TRBJ2-5, with a weak D call TRBD2 (5 bases). The V gene lost 1 base and the J gene lost 5 bases, with 14 bases spanning the gap. Germline CDR1 and CDR2: MGHRA and YSYEKL. The CDR3 loop spans 15 amino acids. The CDR3 region is CASSQAGMGAETQYF. In nucleotides, the CDR3 is TGCGCCAGCAGCCAAGCCGGGATGGGTGCCGAGACCCAGTACTTC.

J is TRBJ2-1 and V is TRBV4-1; 7 nucleotides line up with TRBD2. CDR1 and CDR2 from the germline V gene are MGHRA and YSYEKL. This CDR3 comprises 16 residues. Unmatched junction bases numbered 7, after V lost 2 bases and J lost 3 bases. The CDR3 DNA sequence: TGCGCCAGCAGCCAACCTCCTGCGGGGGTCTACAATGAGCAGTTCTTC. Amino acids: CASSQPPAGVYNEQFF.

The table lists this clone with a count of one. This chain joins TRBV2 and TRBJ2-5, with 8 bases identical to TRBD1. The CDR3 spans 13 residues. CDR1 is SNHLY, CDR2 FYNNEI, per germline. J was trimmed by 4 bases and V by 5 bases; bases with no gene match: 3. The CDR3 is CASSQGARETQYF. In DNA form, the CDR3 reads TGTGCCAGCAGTCAGGGGGCAAGAGAGACCCAGTACTTC.

V is TRBV7-7 and J is TRBJ2-5, with 10 bases identical to TRBD1. The V gene end was trimmed by 1 base and the J gene end by 5 bases; junction bases not matched to a gene: 4. The CDR3 is 15 residues long. The germline gives CDR1 SSHAT, CDR2 FNYEAQ (reference sequence). The CDR3 here is CASSLGGQGFETQYF. CDR3 DNA: TGTGCCAGCAGCTTAGGGGGACAGGGGTTTGAGACCCAGTACTTC.